Here is one TCR beta chain with its context. This sample is drawn from a study of blood T cell repertoires in COVID-19. For the study at large: PBMCs, B-cell-depleted T cells, or T cells provided the cDNA or gDNA that made up the material.

TCRdb's table, derived via immunoSEQ multiplex PCR, lists solely in-frame clones and lacks some. The sample holds about 280,000 clones, roughly 89% seen once. This CDR3 has 15 residues. Germline CDR1 is SNHLY and CDR2 is FYNNEI. Trimming pared 7 bases from V and 0 bases from J, leaving 15 bases between. Sequenced material: PBMCs or T cells enriched from blood (not recorded which). This sequence was found in a woman between 40 and 50 years old who had recovered from COVID-19. The chain joins TRBV2 to TRBJ1-2; D is ambiguous. CDR3: CASKTEVLSNYGYTF. In DNA form, the CDR3 reads TGTGCCAGCAAGACGGAGGTGCTATCTAACTATGGCTACACCTTC.